This TCR beta chain was profiled in a study of graft-versus-host responses after intestinal transplantation. This CDR3 has 12 residues. Germline assignment: CDR1 SGHTA and CDR2 FQGNSA. Deletions cut 5 bases from V and 6 bases from J, with 11 bases between. TCRdb's copy holds only in-frame clones and misses some; the assay was immunoSEQ multiplex PCR. This table has some 4,000 clones, 25% to 30% appearing once. Responder cells labeled with CFSE (roughly 200,000) were co-plated with irradiated stimulator cells labeled with violet dye (roughly 200,000). Source: alloreactive CD4+ T cells from a mixed lymphocyte reaction culture, taken before transplantation. Sample subset: CFSE-low proliferating T cells sorted from roughly 6-day pre-transplant mixed lymphocyte reaction (GvH or HvG direction). The chain recombines TRBV7-2 with TRBJ2-7; D is unclear. The origin of this receptor is a human patient who was an organ donor for intestinal transplantation. In DNA, the CDR3 is TGTGCCAGCAGCACCGAAGTGGGCGAGCAGTACTTC. Protein product: CASSTEVGEQYF.